A selection of T cell receptor beta chains follows, all from one sample in a study of T cell changes during pregnancy in multiple sclerosis. This table comes from immunoSEQ multiplex PCR, and its TCRdb copy is limited to in-frame clones, with some not included. The data hold under 80,000 clones, with roughly 86% observed a single time. Sequencing was performed on peripheral blood, taken in the first trimester of pregnancy. These receptors came from a female donor with multiple sclerosis, enrolled in a pregnancy study. Both conserved end residues are part of each CDR3. Not every row has a clone size; where given, it reads once, few, many or a size class.

clone_size v_call cdr3_aa
- TRBV28 CASSLSKGGNGYTF
- TRBV7-9 CASSLEEGGYTF
- TRBV19 CASVTSGNTIYF
- TRBV2 CASNLAAHTDTQYF
- TRBV10-1 CATSREALSSYEQYF
- TRBV19 CASSLQGSEAFF
- TRBV30 CAWTRDRGDYGYTF
- TRBV9 CASSVAEDRGVDGYTF
- TRBV18 CASSPYRDSTNYGYTF
- TRBV6-5 CASNRGSGANVLTF
- TRBV28 CASSLDRGDEQFF
- TRBV5-4 CASSLGPGSTEAFF
- TRBV5-1 CASSWATGATNEKLFF
- TRBV30 CAWSPDRGLSGNTIYF
- TRBV7-6 CASSSTGTGESEQYF
- TRBV28 CASSVPAKETQYF
once TRBV6-1 CASIPGQGSYEQYF
- TRBV27 CASSIQGDTQYF
- TRBV20-1 CSARVGERQFF
- TRBV28 CASRIGGGDEAFF
- TRBV7-3 CASSSLRGGTDTQYF
once TRBV19 CASTLGAGQGNQPQHF
- TRBV9 CASGLEAGGTGLEKLFF
- TRBV4-3 CASSPGTSGNTIYF
- TRBV5-4 CASSLWQGGQWEKLFF
- TRBV7-9 CASSIRAGAGADTQYF
- TRBV7-9 CASSLGRFGTAPYEQYF
- TRBV19 CASTDTSSGANVLTF
- TRBV7-7 CASSPGLAGASEQFF
- TRBV18 CASSPNTVGQGDHEQYF
- TRBV19 CASSIPSAGGLQETQYF
once TRBV5-4 CASSLAVHGETQYF
- TRBV7-3 CASSPRGRVSYNEQFF
- TRBV7-3 CASSPFVGSTDTQYF
- TRBV6-7 CASSYWLREAILAKNIQYF
- TRBV7-2 CASSPVSADTQYF
once TRBV19 CASSTDRGHGAFF
once TRBV4-1 CASSPQTVRQGRQFF